Listed here is a single T cell receptor beta chain. There is no known antigen for this receptor. Base quality data are lacking; no much larger clone is found one base away. The immunoSEQ hsTCRB kit was used to amplify TCR beta chains from the genomic DNA. The immunoSEQ service ran the sequencing of the TCR beta libraries on an Illumina MiSeq instrument. The authors processed their data as follows. The immunoSEQ Analyzer was used to analyze the repertoire data. What TCRdb holds here is the immuneACCESS table cut down to in-frame rearrangements. Part of the clones is not present; checked against another copy, under half of the missing clones reflect an unresolved V gene, and the others are unexplained. D and trimming were read from the DNA, whereas the V and J calls and clone size are those reported in that table. This sample has fewer than 85,000 clones in its table, and 90% to 95% of those were observed once. The ten biggest clones cover approximately 5.4% of the sample.

Vitiligo counted as stable when lesions had not changed during the previous 6 months. Stable patients also had to lack confetti depigmentation, a clinical sign of active vitiligo. Anyone who had been treated within the previous three months was excluded from the study. PBMCs were isolated from heparinized blood by Ficoll density gradient centrifugation and then flash-frozen. The data originate from a study of resident and recirculating memory T cells in vitiligo (dated by TCRdb to 2017 to 2018). Regarding the complete study: For TCR beta sequencing, each of a few stable vitiligo patients provided PBMCs along with epidermis taken by shave biopsy from two lesional and two nonlesional sites. Right before genomic DNA was extracted using the Qiagen DNeasy Blood & Tissue Kit, the samples were homogenized with no cell sorting step. The human TCR beta sequencing was designed to test whether specific clones found in lesional vitiligo skin differed from the clones found in nonlesional skin and in blood. The full study reports these points: TCR sequences were not shared across biopsy sites or across patients, which suggests that different T cell clones infiltrate different lesions, a pattern described as private specificity. No single dominant TCR clone was found, and clonality differed from one vitiligo lesion to another. Working out how much the T cell clones identified in the vitiligo lesions and the human Trm versus Tcm pools each contribute will require future mechanistic studies. Overlap and correlation analysis showed no significant repertoire overlap between biopsies except for each lesion with itself, even within a single patient.

The germline ends are 26 bases apart after V is trimmed by 11 bases and J by 0 bases. CDR1 is given as SEHNR and CDR2 as FQNEAQ, both from the germline V gene (reference sequence). The CDR3, cysteine through phenylalanine, is 19 amino acids long. The read is trimmed to its CDR3 DNA, 57 bases read in frame from base 1. The material sequenced was blood. The sequence came from a male donor with vitiligo. The chain joins TRBV7-9 to TRBJ2-6; the D gene is possibly TRBD1, with 6 bases matching. The CDR3 corresponds to CAAYPARNRARSGANVLTF. The nucleotides are TGTGCCGCCTACCCGGCGAGGAACAGGGCACGCTCTGGGGCCAACGTCCTGACTTTC. Here the CDR3 is joined to the reference TRBV7-9 and TRBJ2-6 genes, and the full variable domain is: DTGVSQNPRHKITKRGQNVTFRCDPISEHNRLYWYRQTLGQGPEFLTYFQNEAQLEKSRLLSDRFSAERPKGSFSTLEIQRTEQGDSAMYLCAAYPARNRARSGANVLTFGAGSRLTVL.